A selection of T cell receptor beta chains follows, all from one sample in a study of blood T cells in healthy people across ages. TCRdb passed the 5' RACE reads through MiXCR, listing each CDR3 protein once. Of 1,500,000 or so distinct CDR3 sequences listed, 59% were seen once; the top ten hold 5.5% to 8%. Sequences were obtained from blood. These receptor sequences come from a man aged 18-30 years in good health. Both conserved end residues are trimmed from each CDR3. A D gene is named only where the DNA matches it firmly.

J | V | D | CDR3
TRBJ1-2 | TRBV2 | . | ASSVSRASDYGYT
TRBJ1-2 | TRBV6-5 | . | ASSYSQGSNYGYT
TRBJ2-2 | TRBV5-1 | . | ASSGADYTGELF
TRBJ2-7 | TRBV5-1 | . | ASSLNRAAYEQY
TRBJ2-1 | TRBV4-2 | TRBD2 | ASSQDQGTSANNEQF
TRBJ2-3 | TRBV11-2 | TRBD1 | ASSRRDRVTDTQY
TRBJ1-2 | TRBV20-1 | . | SARSPYPDGYT
. | TRBV25-1 | TRBD1 | ASSDLGDRGSVIQETQY
TRBJ1-4 | TRBV7-9 | . | ASSGRTEVIEKLF
TRBJ1-2 | TRBV28 | TRBD1 | ASSLSWQGVGYT
TRBJ2-1 | TRBV9 | . | ASSVVKLGSSYNEQF
TRBJ2-3 | TRBV2 | . | ASCWVVGTDTQY
TRBJ2-6 | TRBV2 | . | ASRDIPRCSGANVLT
TRBJ2-2 | TRBV15 | . | ATTGDPGELF
TRBJ1-2 | TRBV13 | TRBD1 | ASREGQANNYGYT
TRBJ1-2 | TRBV6-5 | . | ASSYPSGGGHYGYT
TRBJ1-1 | TRBV28 | . | ASSYWAGTMNTEAF
TRBJ1-1 | TRBV18 | TRBD1 | ASSGQGARNTEAF
TRBJ2-7 | TRBV7-2 | TRBD1 | ASSLAPTGYEQY
TRBJ1-4 | TRBV28 | . | ASSFNLGENEKLF
TRBJ2-7 | TRBV20-1 | . | SARFGAEQY
TRBJ2-7 | TRBV4-3 | . | ASSQDPNRQEAQY
TRBJ1-1 | TRBV27 | . | ASSLRKGNTEAF
TRBJ2-3 | TRBV4-1 | . | ASSQDFAGPERGTQY